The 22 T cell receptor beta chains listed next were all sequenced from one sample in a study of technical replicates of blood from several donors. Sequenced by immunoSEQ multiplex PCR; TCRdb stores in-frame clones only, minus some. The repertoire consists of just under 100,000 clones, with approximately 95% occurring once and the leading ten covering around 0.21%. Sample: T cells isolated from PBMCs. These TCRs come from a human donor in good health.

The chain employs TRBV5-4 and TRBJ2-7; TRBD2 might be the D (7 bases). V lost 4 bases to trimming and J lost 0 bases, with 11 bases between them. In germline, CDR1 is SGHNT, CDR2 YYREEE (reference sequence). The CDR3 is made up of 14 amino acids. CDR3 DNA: TGTGCCAGCAGCCGCGGGGGCAGCTCCTACGAGCAGTACTTC. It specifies CASSRGGSSYEQYF.

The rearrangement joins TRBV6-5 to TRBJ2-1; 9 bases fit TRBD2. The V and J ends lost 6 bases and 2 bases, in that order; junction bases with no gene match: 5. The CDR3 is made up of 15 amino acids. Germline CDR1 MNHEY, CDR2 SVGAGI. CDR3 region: CASSLTSGPYNEQFF. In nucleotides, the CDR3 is TGTGCCAGCAGCCTGACTAGCGGTCCCTACAATGAGCAGTTCTTC.

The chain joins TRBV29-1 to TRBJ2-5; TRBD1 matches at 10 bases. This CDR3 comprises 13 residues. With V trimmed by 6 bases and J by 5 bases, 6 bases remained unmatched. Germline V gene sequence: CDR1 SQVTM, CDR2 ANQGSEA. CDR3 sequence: CSVGTGAEETQYF. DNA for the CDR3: TGCAGCGTCGGGACAGGGGCCGAGGAGACCCAGTACTTC.

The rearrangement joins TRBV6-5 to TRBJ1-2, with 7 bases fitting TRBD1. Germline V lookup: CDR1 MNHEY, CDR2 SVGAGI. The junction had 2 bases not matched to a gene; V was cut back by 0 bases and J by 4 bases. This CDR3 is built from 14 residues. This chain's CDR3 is CASSYSTGPYGYTF. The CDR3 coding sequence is TGTGCCAGCAGTTACTCGACAGGGCCCTATGGCTACACCTTC.

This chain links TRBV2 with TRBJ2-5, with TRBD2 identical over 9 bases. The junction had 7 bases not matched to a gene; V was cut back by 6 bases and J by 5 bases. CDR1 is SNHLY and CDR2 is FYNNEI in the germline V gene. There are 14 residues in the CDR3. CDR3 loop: CASRDPAGGETQYF. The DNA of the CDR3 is TGTGCCAGCAGGGACCCCGCGGGAGGGGAGACCCAGTACTTC.

CDR3 amino acids: CSGGDFADEQYF. The CDR3 nucleotides are TGCAGCGGGGGGGACTTTGCCGACGAGCAGTACTTC. The chain joins TRBV29-1 to TRBJ2-7; a possible D gene is TRBD2 (6 bases). The CDR3 totals 12 residues. Between the trimmed V and J ends, which lost 7 bases and 5 bases, there was a span of 15 bases. The V gene's germline CDR1 is SQVTM and CDR2 ANQGSEA.

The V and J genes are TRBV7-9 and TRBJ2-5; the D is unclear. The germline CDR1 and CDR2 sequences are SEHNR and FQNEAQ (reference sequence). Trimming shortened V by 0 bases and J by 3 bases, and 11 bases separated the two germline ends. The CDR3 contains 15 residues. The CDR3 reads CASSLARGTKETQYF. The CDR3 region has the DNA TGTGCCAGCAGCTTAGCGCGTGGTACGAAAGAGACCCAGTACTTC.

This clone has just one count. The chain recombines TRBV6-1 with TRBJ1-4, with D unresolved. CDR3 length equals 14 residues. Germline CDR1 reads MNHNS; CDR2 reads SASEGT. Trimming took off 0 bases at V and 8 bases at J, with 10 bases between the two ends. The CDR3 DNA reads TGTGCCAGCAGTGAAGCACGGGGTAGAGAAAAACTGTTTTTT. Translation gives CASSEARGREKLFF.

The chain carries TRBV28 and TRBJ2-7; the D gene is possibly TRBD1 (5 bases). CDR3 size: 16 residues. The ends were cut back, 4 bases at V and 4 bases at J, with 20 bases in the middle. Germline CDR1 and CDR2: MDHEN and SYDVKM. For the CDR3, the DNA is TGTGCCAGCAGTTCAGATGCCCCTGGACAAGGATACGAGCAGTACTTC. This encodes CASSSDAPGQGYEQYF.

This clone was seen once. CDR3 DNA sequence: TGTGCCAGCAGCCCAGGGTACAATGAGCAGTTCTTC. It specifies CASSPGYNEQFF. The V gene is TRBV7-2, the J gene TRBJ2-1, with D maybe TRBD1 (5 bases). Germline values: CDR1 SGHTA, CDR2 FQGNSA. Trimming took off 5 bases at V and 4 bases at J, with 6 bases between the two ends. The CDR3 is 12 residues long.

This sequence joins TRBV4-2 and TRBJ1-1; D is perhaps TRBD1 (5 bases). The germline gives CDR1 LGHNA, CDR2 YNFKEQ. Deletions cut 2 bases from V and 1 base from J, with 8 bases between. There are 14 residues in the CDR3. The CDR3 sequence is CASSQYDRNTEAFF. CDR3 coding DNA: TGTGCCAGCAGCCAATATGACAGGAACACTGAAGCTTTCTTT.

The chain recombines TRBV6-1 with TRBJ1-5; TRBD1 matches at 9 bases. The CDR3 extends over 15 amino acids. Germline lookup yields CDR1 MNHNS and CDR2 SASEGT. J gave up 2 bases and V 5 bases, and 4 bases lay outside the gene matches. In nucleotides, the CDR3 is TGTGCCAGCAGTTTCCGGGACAGGGGCAATCAGCCCCAGCATTTT. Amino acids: CASSFRDRGNQPQHF.

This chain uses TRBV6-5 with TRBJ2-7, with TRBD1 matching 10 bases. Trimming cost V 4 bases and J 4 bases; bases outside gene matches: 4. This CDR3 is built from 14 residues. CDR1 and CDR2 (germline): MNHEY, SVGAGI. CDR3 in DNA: TGTGCCAGCAGTTTAGGACAGGGGGGATACGAGCAGTACTTC. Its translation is CASSLGQGGYEQYF.

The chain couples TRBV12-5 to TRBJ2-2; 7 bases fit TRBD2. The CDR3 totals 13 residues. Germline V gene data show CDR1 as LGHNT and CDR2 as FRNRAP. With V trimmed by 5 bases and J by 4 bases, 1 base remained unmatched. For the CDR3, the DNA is TGTGCTAGTGGTGCGGGGGTCACCGGGGAGCTGTTTTTT. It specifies CASGAGVTGELFF.

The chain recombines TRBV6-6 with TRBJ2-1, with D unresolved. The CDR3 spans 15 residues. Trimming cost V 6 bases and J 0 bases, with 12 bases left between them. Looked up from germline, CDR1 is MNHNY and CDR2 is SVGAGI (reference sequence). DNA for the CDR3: TGTGCCAGCAGCGTGACGGGTGCCTCCTACAATGAGCAGTTCTTC. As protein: CASSVTGASYNEQFF.

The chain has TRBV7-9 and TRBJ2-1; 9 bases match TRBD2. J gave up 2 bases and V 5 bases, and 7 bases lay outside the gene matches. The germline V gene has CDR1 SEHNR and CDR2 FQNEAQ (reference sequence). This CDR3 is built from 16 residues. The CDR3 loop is CASSPFVAGAYNEQFF. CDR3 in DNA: TGTGCCAGCAGCCCTTTCGTAGCGGGAGCCTACAATGAGCAGTTCTTC.

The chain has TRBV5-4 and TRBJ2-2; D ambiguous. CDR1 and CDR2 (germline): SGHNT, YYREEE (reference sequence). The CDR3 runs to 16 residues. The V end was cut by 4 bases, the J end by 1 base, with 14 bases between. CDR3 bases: TGTGCCAGCAGCCCGACCCCCTCGGGGAACACCGGGGAGCTGTTTTTT. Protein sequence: CASSPTPSGNTGELFF.

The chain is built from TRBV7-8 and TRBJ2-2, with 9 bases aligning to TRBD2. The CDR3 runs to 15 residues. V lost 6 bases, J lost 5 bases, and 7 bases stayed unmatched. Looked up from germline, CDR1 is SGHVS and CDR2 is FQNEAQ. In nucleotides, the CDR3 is TGTGCCAGCAGTCCCGGGCTAGCGGGGACCGGGGAGCTGTTTTTT. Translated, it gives CASSPGLAGTGELFF.

CDR3 amino acids: CASSQGLAGGHTYEQYF. The CDR3 DNA sequence: TGTGCCAGCAGCCAAGGACTAGCGGGGGGACATACCTACGAGCAGTACTTC. V and J are TRBV4-2 and TRBJ2-7; 13 positions agree with TRBD2. The germline gives CDR1 LGHNA, CDR2 YNFKEQ. This CDR3 has 17 amino acids. The V segment lost 1 base and the J segment 2 bases; nucleotides outside the gene matches: 5.

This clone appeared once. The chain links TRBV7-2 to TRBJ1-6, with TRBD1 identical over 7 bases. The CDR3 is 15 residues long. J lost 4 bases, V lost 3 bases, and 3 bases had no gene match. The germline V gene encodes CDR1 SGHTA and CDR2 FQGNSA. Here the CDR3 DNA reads TGTGCCAGCAGCTTCAGGGGGTCGTATAATTCACCCCTCCACTTT. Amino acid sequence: CASSFRGSYNSPLHF. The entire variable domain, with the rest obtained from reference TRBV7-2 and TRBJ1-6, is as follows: GAGVSQSPSNKVTEKGKDVELRCDPISGHTALYWYRQSLGQGLEFLIYFQGNSAPDKSGLPSDRFSAERTGGSVSTLTIQRTQQEDSAVYLCASSFRGSYNSPLHFGNGTRLTVT.

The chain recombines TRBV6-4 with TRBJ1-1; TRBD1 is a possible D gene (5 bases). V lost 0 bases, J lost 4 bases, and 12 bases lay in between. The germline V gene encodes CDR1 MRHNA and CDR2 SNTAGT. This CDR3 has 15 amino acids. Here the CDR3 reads CASSDSQRGATEAFF. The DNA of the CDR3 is TGTGCCAGCAGTGACTCACAAAGGGGTGCCACTGAAGCTTTCTTT.

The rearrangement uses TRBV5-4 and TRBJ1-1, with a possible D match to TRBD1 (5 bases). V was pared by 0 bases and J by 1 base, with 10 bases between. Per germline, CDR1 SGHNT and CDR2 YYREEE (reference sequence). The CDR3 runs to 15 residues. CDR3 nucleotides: TGTGCCAGCAGCTTGGCCCAGGGAAAGAACACTGAAGCTTTCTTT. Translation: CASSLAQGKNTEAFF.